The next 7 T cell receptor beta chains were all read from a single sample in a study of blood T cell repertoires in COVID-19 (dated by TCRdb to about 2020). Library preparation employed the immunoSEQ multiplex PCR assay. As stored in TCRdb, this immuneACCESS dataset retains in-frame rearrangements with V and J assigned. A fraction of the clones does not appear; measured against another copy, unresolved V genes explain less than half of the discrepancy, and the remainder lacks a known reason. In all, the sample holds 350,000 to 450,000 clones, and around 87% of those were seen once. Around 1.1% of the sample lies in the top ten. The specimen sequenced was PBMCs or T cells enriched from blood (not recorded which). The receptors stem from a man in his thirties or forties who had recovered from COVID-19.

The CDR3 DNA is TGCGCCAGCAGCCCGAGAGGACTAGCGGGAGGGGCCACCGGGGAGCTGTTTTTT. Translating gives CASSPRGLAGGATGELFF. The chain links TRBV5-1 to TRBJ2-2, with 15 bases aligning to TRBD2. The germline V gene has CDR1 SGHRS and CDR2 YFSETQ. Germline trimming cut 4 bases from V and 4 bases from J; bases unmatched to any gene: 8. CDR3 length: 18 amino acids.

This rearrangement joins TRBV3-1 (or the pseudogene TRBV3-2) to TRBJ2-4; 12 bases line up with TRBD2. The CDR3 is made up of 16 amino acids. Germline CDR1 reads LGHDT; CDR2 reads YNNKEL (reference sequence). V was clipped by 4 bases and J by 2 bases; unmatched bases: 3. DNA of the CDR3: TGTGCCAGCAGCCCACGGACTAGCGGGACCAAAAACATTCAGTACTTC. As protein: CASSPRTSGTKNIQYF.

J is TRBJ2-7 and V is TRBV7-3; the D gene is possibly TRBD2 (6 bases). The CDR3 is made up of 15 amino acids. The V and J ends lost 2 bases and 3 bases respectively, with 14 bases between them. Germline values: CDR1 SGHTA, CDR2 FQGTGA. The CDR3 is CASSLRGGADYEQYF. The DNA of the CDR3 is TGTGCCAGCAGCTTACGGGGCGGGGCAGACTACGAGCAGTACTTC. Combining the CDR3 with reference TRBV7-3 and TRBJ2-7 gives the whole variable domain GAGVSQTPSNKVTEKGKYVELRCDPISGHTALYWYRQSLGQGPEFLIYFQGTGAADDSGLPNDRFFAVRPEGSVSTLKIQRTERGDSAVYLCASSLRGGADYEQYFGPGTRLTVT.

This clone appeared once. The CDR3 DNA reads TGTGCCAGCAGTCCTCCGACAGGGGAAGGAGAGACCCAGTACTTC. Translation: CASSPPTGEGETQYF. The chain links TRBV7-9 to TRBJ2-5, with 8 bases that match TRBD1. J lost 4 bases, V lost 6 bases, and 10 bases had no gene match. The V gene's germline CDR1 is SEHNR and CDR2 FQNEAQ (reference sequence). The CDR3 length is 15 residues.

The rearrangement links TRBV19 to TRBJ2-3; 8 bases match TRBD1. Germline V gene sequence: CDR1 LNHDA, CDR2 SQIVND (reference sequence). CDR3 length: 14 amino acids. The V gene end was trimmed by 3 bases and the J gene end by 5 bases; junction bases not matched to a gene: 4. DNA of the CDR3: TGTGCCAGTAGTATGGGACAGGAGGGAGATACGCAGTATTTT. Protein sequence: CASSMGQEGDTQYF.

This clone was counted once. The rearrangement links TRBV5-8 to TRBJ1-2; D is uncertain. The length of the CDR3 is 17 residues. V shed 0 bases and J shed 2 bases, with 17 bases lying between them. Germline-derived CDR1 and CDR2 are SGHTS and YDEGEE. CDR3 protein: CASSLGPEVLGNYGYTF. The CDR3 nucleotides are TGTGCCAGCAGCTTGGGGCCCGAAGTCCTCGGGAACTATGGCTACACCTTC. Full variable domain (outside the CDR3, taken from reference TRBV5-8 and TRBJ1-2): EAGVTQSPTHLIKTRGQQATLRCSPISGHTSVYWYQQALGLGLQFLLWYDEGEERNRGNFPPRFSGRQFPNYSSELNVNALELEDSALYLCASSLGPEVLGNYGYTFGSGTRLTVV.

This clone is a singleton in its sample. This rearrangement joins TRBV2 to TRBJ2-7; 10 bases are a match to TRBD2. Germline trimming cut 5 bases from V and 4 bases from J; bases unmatched to any gene: 17. The V gene's germline CDR1 is SNHLY and CDR2 FYNNEI. The CDR3 sequence is 18 residues long. In nucleotides, the CDR3 is TGTGCCAGCAGTTTTGCTCGCCTAGCGGGAGTCGGTTTGTACGAGCAGTACTTC. Protein: CASSFARLAGVGLYEQYF.